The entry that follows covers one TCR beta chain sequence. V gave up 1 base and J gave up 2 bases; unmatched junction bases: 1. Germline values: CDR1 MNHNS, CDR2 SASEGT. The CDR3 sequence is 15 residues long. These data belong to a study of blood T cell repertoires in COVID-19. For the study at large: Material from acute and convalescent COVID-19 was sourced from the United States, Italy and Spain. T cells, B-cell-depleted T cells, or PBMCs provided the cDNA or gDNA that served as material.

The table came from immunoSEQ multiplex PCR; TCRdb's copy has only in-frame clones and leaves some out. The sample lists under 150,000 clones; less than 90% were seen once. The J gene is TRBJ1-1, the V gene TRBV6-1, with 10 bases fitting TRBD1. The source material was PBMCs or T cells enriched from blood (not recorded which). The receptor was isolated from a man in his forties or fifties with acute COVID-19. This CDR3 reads CASSEVTGGNTEAFF. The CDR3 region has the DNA TGTGCCAGCAGTGAAGTGACAGGGGGCAACACTGAAGCTTTCTTT.